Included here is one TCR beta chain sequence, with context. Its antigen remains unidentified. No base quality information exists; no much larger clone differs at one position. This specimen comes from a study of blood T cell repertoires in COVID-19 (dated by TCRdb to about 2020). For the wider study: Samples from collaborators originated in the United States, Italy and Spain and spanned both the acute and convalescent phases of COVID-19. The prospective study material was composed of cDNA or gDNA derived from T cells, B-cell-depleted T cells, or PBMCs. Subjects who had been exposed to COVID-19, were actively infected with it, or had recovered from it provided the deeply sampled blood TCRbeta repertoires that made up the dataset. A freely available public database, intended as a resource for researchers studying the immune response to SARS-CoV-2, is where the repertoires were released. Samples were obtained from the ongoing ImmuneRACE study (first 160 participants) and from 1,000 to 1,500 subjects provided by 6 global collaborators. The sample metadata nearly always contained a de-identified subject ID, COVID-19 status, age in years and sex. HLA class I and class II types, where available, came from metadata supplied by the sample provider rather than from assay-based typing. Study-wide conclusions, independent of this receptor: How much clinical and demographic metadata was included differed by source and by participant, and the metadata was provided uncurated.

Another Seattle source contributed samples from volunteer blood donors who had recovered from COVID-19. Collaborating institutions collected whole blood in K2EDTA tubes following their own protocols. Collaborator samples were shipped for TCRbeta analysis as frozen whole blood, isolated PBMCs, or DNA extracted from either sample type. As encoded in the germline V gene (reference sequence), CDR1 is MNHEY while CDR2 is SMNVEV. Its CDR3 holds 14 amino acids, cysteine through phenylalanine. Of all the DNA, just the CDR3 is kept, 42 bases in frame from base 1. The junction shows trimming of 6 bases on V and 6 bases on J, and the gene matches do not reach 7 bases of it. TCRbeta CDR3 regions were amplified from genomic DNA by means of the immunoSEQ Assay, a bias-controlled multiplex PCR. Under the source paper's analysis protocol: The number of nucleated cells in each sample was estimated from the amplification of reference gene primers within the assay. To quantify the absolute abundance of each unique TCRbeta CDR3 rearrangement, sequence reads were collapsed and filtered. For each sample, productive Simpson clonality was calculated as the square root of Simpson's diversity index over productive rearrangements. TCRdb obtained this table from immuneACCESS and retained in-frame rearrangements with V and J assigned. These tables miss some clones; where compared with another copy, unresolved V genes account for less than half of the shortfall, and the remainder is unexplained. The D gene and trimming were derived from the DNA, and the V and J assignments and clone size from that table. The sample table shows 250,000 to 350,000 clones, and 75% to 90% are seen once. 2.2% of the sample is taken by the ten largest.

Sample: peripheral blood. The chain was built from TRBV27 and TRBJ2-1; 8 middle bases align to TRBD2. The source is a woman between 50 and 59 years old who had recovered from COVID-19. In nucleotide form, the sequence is TGTGCCAGCAGCACCGGGACTAGGGGCAATGAGCAGTTCTTC. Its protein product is CASSTGTRGNEQFF.